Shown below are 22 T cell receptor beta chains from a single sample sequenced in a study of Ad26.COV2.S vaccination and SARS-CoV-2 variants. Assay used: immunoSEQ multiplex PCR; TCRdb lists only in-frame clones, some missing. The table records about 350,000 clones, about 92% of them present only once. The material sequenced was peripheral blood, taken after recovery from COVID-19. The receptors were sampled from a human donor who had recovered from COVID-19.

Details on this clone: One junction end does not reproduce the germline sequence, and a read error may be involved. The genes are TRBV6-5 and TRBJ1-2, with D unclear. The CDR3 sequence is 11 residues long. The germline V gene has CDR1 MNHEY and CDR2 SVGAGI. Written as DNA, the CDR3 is TGTGCCAGCAGATACTTCGAGGGCTACACCTTC. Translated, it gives CASRYFEGYTF.

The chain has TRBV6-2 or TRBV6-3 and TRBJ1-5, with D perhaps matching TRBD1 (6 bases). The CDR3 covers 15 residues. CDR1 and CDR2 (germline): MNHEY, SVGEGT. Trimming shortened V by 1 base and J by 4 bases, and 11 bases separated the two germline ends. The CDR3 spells CASSYWTEENQPQHF. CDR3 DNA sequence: TGTGCCAGCAGTTACTGGACAGAGGAGAATCAGCCCCAGCATTTT.

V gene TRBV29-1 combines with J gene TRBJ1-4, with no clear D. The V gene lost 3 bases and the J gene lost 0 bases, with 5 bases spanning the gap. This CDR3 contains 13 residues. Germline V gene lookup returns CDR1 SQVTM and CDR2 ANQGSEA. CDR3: CSVETTTNEKLFF. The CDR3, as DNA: TGCAGCGTTGAGACGACAACTAATGAAAAACTGTTTTTT.

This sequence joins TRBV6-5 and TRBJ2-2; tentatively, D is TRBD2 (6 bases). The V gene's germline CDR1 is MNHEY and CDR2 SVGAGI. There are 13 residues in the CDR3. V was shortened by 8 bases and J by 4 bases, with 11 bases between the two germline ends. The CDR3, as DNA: TGTGCCAGCGCCAACGGGGGCACCGGGGAGCTGTTTTTT. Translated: CASANGGTGELFF.

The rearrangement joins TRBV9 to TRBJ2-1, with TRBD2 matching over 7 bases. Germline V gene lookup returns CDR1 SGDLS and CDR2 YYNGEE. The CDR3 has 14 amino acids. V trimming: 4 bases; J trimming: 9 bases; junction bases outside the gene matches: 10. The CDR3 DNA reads TGTGCCAGCAGCCCCCGACTAGCAGGGCTTGAGCAGTTCTTC. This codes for CASSPRLAGLEQFF. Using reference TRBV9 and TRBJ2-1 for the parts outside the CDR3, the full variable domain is DSGVTQTPKHLITATGQRVTLRCSPRSGDLSVYWYQQSLDQGLQFLIQYYNGEERAKGNILERFSAQQFPDLHSELNLSSLELGDSALYFCASSPRLAGLEQFFGPGTRLTVL.

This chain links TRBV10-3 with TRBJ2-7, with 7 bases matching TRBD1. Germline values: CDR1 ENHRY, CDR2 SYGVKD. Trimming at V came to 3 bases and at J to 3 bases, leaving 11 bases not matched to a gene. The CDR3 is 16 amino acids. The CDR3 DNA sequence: TGTGCCATCAGTGACTTCGACAGGGTAGTCCGCTACGAGCAGTACTTC. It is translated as CAISDFDRVVRYEQYF.

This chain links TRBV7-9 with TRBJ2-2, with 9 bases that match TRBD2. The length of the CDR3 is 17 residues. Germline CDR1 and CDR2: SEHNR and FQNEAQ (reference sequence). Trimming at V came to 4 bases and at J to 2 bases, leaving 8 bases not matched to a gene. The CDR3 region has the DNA TGTGCCAGCAGCTCCCTTGGCGGGGGGGATAACACCGGGGAGCTGTTTTTT. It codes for CASSSLGGGDNTGELFF.

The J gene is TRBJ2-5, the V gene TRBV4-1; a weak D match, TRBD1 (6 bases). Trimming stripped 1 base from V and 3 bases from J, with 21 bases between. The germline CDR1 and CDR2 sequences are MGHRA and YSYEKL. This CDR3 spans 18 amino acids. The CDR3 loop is CASSQGVLPGGTKETQYF. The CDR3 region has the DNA TGCGCCAGCAGCCAAGGGGTCTTGCCTGGGGGCACCAAAGAGACCCAGTACTTC.

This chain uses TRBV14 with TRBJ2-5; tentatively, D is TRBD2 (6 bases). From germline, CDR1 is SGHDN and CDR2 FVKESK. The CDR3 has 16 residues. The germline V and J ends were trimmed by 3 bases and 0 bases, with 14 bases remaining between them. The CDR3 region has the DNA TGTGCCAGCAGCCACCCGGGACTCCTAAACCAAGAGACCCAGTACTTC. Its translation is CASSHPGLLNQETQYF.

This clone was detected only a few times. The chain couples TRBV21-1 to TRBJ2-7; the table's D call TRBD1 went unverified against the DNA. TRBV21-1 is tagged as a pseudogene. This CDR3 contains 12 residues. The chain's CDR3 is CASSGLTYEQYF. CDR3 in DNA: TGTGCCAGCAGCGGCTTAACCTACGAGCAGTACTTC.

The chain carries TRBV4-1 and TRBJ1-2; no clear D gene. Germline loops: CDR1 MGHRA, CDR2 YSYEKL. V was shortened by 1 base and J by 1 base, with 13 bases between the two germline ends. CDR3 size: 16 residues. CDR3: CASSQARYGINYGYTF. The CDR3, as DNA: TGCGCCAGCAGCCAAGCCAGGTACGGAATTAACTATGGCTACACCTTC.

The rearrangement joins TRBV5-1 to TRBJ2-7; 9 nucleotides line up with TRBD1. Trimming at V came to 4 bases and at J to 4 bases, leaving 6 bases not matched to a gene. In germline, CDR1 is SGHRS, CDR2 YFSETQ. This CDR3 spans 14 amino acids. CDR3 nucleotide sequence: TGCGCCAGCAGCCAAGGGACAGGGTCTTACGAGCAGTACTTC. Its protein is CASSQGTGSYEQYF.

CDR3 protein: CASSQDAWGHHGYTF. As DNA, the CDR3 is TGTGCCAGCAGCCAAGATGCATGGGGGCATCATGGCTACACCTTC. The V call is TRBV3-1 (or the pseudogene TRBV3-2), the J call TRBJ1-2; a possible D gene is TRBD1 (6 bases). The CDR3 covers 15 residues. V was shortened by 0 bases and J by 6 bases, with 14 bases between the two germline ends. Germline-derived CDR1 and CDR2 are LGHDT and YNNKEL (reference sequence).

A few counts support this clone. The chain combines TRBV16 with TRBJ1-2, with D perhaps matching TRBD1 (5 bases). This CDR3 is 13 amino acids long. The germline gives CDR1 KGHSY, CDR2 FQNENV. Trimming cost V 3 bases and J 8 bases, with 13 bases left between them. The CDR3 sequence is CASSHSIRGGYTF. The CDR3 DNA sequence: TGTGCCAGCAGCCACTCGATCCGGGGGGGCTACACCTTC.

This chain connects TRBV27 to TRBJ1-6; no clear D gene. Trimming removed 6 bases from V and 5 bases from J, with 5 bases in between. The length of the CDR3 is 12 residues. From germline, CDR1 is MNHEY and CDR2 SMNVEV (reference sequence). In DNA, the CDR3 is TGTGCCAGCAGCTTCAATAATTCACCCCTCCACTTT. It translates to CASSFNNSPLHF.

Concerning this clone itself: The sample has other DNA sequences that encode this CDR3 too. CDR3: CASSYSSTGELFF. The CDR3 coding sequence is TGTGCCAGCAGTTACTCTTCCACCGGGGAGCTGTTTTTT. The chain uses TRBV6-5 and TRBJ2-2; D call uncertain. Germline CDR1 and CDR2: MNHEY and SVGAGI. This CDR3 is 13 amino acids long. The ends were cut back, 0 bases at V and 4 bases at J, with 3 bases in the middle.

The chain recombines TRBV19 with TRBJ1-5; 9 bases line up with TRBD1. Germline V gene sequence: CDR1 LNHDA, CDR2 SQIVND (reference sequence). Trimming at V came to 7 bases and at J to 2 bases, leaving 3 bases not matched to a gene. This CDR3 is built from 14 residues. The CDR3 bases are TGTGCCAGTATCAGGACAGGGGGCAATCAGCCCCAGCATTTT. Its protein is CASIRTGGNQPQHF. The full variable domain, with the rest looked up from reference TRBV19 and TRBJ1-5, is DGGITQSPKYLFRKEGQNVTLSCEQNLNHDAMYWYRQDPGQGLRLIYYSQIVNDFQKGDIAEGYSVSREKKESFPLTVTSAQKNPTAFYLCASIRTGGNQPQHFGDGTRLSIL.

CDR3 sequence reads: CASSLLGGSGNTIYF. DNA of the CDR3: TGTGCCAGCAGCTTACTAGGGGGTTCTGGAAACACCATATATTTT. The rearrangement joins TRBV7-8 to TRBJ1-3; D might be TRBD1 (6 bases). V was pared by 2 bases and J by 1 base, with 9 bases between. The germline V gene has CDR1 SGHVS and CDR2 FQNEAQ. The CDR3 sequence is 15 residues long.

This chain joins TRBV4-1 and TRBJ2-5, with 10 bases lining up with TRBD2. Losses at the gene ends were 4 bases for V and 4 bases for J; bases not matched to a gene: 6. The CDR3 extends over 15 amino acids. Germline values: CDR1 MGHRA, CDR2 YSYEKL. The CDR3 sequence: CASSPFASGGETQYF. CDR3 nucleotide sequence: TGCGCCAGCAGCCCCTTTGCTAGCGGGGGAGAGACCCAGTACTTC.

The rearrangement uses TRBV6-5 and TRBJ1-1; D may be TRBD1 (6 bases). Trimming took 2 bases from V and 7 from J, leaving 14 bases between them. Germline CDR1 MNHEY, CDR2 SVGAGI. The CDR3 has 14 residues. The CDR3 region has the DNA TGTGCCAGCAGTTACGGACAGCTCGGTATTGAAGCTTTCTTT. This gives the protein CASSYGQLGIEAFF.

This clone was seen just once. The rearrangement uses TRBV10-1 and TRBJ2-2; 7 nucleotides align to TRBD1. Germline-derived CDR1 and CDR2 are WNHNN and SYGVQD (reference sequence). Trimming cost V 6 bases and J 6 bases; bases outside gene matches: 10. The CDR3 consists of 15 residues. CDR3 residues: CASSLDRVGSGELFF. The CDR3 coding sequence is TGCGCCAGCAGCCTCGACAGGGTCGGCTCCGGGGAGCTGTTTTTT.

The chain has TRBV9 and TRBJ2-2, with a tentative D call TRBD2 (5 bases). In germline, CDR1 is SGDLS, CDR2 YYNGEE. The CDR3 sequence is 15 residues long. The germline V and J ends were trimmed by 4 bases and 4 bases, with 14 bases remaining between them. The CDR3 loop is CASSPGLGSTGELFF. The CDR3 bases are TGTGCCAGCAGCCCGGGCCTTGGGAGCACCGGGGAGCTGTTTTTT.